Listed here are 10 T cell receptor beta chains from one sample, sequenced in a study of blood T cell repertoires in COVID-19. Data came from immunoSEQ multiplex PCR; TCRdb stores just in-frame clones and leaves some out. The data contain about 50,000 clones, roughly 87% of them seen just once; the ten biggest clones take up 9.5% to 13%. The specimen sequenced was peripheral blood. Receptors were obtained from a human donor in a cohort sampled during active COVID-19.

The V gene is TRBV30, the J gene TRBJ2-3, with TRBD2 identical over 10 bases. J gave up 2 bases and V 5 bases, and 1 base lay outside the gene matches. There are 13 residues in the CDR3. Germline CDR1 is GTSNPN and CDR2 is SVGIG (reference sequence). CDR3 bases: TGTGCCTGGGGACTAGCGGACACAGATACGCAGTATTTT. This gives the protein CAWGLADTDTQYF.

The chain couples TRBV5-6 to TRBJ1-3, with a possible D match to TRBD1 (5 bases). The V gene lost 2 bases and the J gene lost 2 bases, with 8 bases spanning the gap. The CDR3 spans 14 residues. Per germline, CDR1 SGHDT and CDR2 YYEEEE. The CDR3 nucleotides read TGTGCCAGCAGCTTTAAGGGGCCTGGAAACACCATATATTTT. Encoded protein: CASSFKGPGNTIYF.

The J gene is TRBJ2-7, the V gene TRBV28; 8 nucleotides agree with TRBD1. V trimming: 6 bases; J trimming: 0 bases; junction bases outside the gene matches: 4. Germline V gene data show CDR1 as MDHEN and CDR2 as SYDVKM. This CDR3 spans 14 amino acids. The CDR3, as DNA: TGTGCCAGCAGGGGCGGACAGGGCTCCTACGAGCAGTACTTC. It specifies CASRGGQGSYEQYF.

The chain joins TRBV7-2 to TRBJ2-5; D is possibly TRBD2 (6 bases). Germline-derived CDR1 and CDR2 are SGHTA and FQGNSA. The CDR3 totals 14 residues. Trimming shortened V by 4 bases and J by 5 bases, and 14 bases separated the two germline ends. The CDR3 here is CASSSLLASETQYF. The CDR3 bases are TGTGCCAGCAGCTCCCTACTAGCTTCGGAGACCCAGTACTTC.

This clone has a handful of counts. J is TRBJ2-2 and V is TRBV28; 13 nucleotides agree with TRBD2. The junction had 4 bases not matched to a gene; V was cut back by 4 bases and J by 5 bases. There are 16 residues in the CDR3. Germline V gene data show CDR1 as MDHEN and CDR2 as SYDVKM. The CDR3 nucleotides read TGTGCCAGCAGTTCGGGACTAGCGGGAAGAACCGGGGAGCTGTTTTTT. Translated, it gives CASSSGLAGRTGELFF.

This sequence joins TRBV5-4 and TRBJ1-5, with 8 bases identical to TRBD1. The V gene's germline CDR1 is SGHNT and CDR2 YYREEE (reference sequence). The CDR3 has 16 amino acids. J gave up 1 base and V 2 bases, and 5 bases lay outside the gene matches. In DNA, the CDR3 is TGTGCCAGCAGCTTCCAGGGGGCAGGGAGCAATCAGCCCCAGCATTTT. This translates into CASSFQGAGSNQPQHF.

The chain employs TRBV4-1 and TRBJ2-1; TRBD2 matches at 8 bases. CDR1 is MGHRA, CDR2 YSYEKL, per germline. V was pared by 4 bases and J by 0 bases, with 8 bases of the junction left unmatched. The CDR3 extends over 17 amino acids. CDR3 sequence: CASSRFESGSSYNEQFF. CDR3 nucleotides: TGCGCCAGCAGCCGATTTGAAAGCGGGAGCTCCTACAATGAGCAGTTCTTC.

This chain links TRBV5-4 with TRBJ1-4; D perhaps matches TRBD1 (6 bases). The CDR3 extends over 15 amino acids. The germline CDR1 and CDR2 sequences are SGHNT and YYREEE (reference sequence). Trimming cost V 3 bases and J 0 bases, with 9 bases left between them. Written as DNA, the CDR3 is TGTGCCAGCAGCTCACAGGGTTCAACTAATGAAAAACTGTTTTTT. Amino acid sequence: CASSSQGSTNEKLFF.

The chain couples TRBV28 to TRBJ2-1; D may be TRBD2 (5 bases). CDR3 size: 13 residues. CDR1 and CDR2 from the germline V gene are MDHEN and SYDVKM. The germline V and J ends were trimmed by 5 bases and 4 bases, with 9 bases remaining between them. This CDR3 is CASSPRAYNEQFF. Here the CDR3 DNA reads TGTGCCAGCAGTCCGCGGGCATACAATGAGCAGTTCTTC.

This clone was picked up one time. The chain employs TRBV4-1 and TRBJ2-5, with TRBD1 as a possible D gene (6 bases). Looked up from germline, CDR1 is MGHRA and CDR2 is YSYEKL. The CDR3 runs 14 residues. Trimming took 3 bases from V and 2 from J, leaving 10 bases between them. This CDR3 is CASSHPGQQETQYF. In nucleotides, the CDR3 is TGCGCCAGCAGCCACCCCGGACAGCAAGAGACCCAGTACTTC.